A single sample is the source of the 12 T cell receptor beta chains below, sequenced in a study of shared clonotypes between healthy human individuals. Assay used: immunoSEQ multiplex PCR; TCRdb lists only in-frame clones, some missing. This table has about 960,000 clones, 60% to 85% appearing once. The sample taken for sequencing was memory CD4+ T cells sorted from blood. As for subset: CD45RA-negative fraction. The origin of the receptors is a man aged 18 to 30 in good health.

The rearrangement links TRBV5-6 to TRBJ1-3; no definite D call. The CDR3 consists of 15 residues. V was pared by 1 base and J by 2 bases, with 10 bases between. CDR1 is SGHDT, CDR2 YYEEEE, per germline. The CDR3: CASSLRSPAGNTIYF. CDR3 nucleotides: TGTGCCAGCAGCTTGAGGAGCCCAGCTGGAAACACCATATATTTT.

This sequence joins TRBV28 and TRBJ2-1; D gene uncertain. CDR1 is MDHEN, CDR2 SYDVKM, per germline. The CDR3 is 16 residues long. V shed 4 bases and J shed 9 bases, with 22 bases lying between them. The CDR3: CASSSSMPGRYVEQFF. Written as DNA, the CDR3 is TGTGCCAGCAGTTCAAGTATGCCAGGCAGGTACGTTGAGCAGTTCTTC.

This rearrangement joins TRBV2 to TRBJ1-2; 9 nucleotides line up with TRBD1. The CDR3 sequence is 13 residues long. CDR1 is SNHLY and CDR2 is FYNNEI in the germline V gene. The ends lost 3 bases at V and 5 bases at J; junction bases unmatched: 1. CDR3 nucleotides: TGTGCCAGCAGTGAGGACAGGGGATATGGCTACACCTTC. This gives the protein CASSEDRGYGYTF. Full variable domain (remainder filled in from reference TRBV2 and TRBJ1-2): EPEVTQTPSHQVTQMGQEVILRCVPISNHLYFYWYRQILGQKVEFLVSFYNNEISEKSEIFDDQFSVERPDGSNFTLKIRSTKLEDSAMYFCASSEDRGYGYTFGSGTRLTVV.

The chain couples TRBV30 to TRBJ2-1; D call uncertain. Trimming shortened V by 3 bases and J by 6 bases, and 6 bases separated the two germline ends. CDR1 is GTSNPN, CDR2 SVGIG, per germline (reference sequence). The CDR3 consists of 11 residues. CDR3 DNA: TGTGCCTGGAGCTTTGGCAATGAGCAGTTCTTC. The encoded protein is CAWSFGNEQFF.

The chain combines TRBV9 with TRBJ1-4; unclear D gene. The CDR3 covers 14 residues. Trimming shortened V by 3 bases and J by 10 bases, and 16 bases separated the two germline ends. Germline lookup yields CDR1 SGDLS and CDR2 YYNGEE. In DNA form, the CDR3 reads TGTGCCAGCAGCGGTGGCGACTTCGCTGGAAAACTGTTTTTT. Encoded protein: CASSGGDFAGKLFF.

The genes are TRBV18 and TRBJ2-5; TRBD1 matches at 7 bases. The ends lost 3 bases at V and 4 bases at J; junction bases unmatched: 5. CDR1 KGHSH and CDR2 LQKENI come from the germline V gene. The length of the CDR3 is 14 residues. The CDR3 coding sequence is TGTGCCAGCTCACCTTGGGCAGGGGGAGAGACCCAGTACTTC. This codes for CASSPWAGGETQYF.

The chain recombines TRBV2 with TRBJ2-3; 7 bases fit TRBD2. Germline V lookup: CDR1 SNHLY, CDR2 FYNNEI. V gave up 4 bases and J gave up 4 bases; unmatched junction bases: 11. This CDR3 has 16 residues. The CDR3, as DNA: TGTGCCAGCAGTGGAGTAGGGAGGGACGGAGCAGATACGCAGTATTTT. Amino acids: CASSGVGRDGADTQYF.

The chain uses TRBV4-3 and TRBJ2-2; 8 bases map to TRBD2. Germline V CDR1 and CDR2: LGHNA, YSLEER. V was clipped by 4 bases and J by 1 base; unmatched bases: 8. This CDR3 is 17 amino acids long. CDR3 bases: TGCGCCAGCAGCCGGCGGGGGGCAGTCAAGAACACCGGGGAGCTGTTTTTT. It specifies CASSRRGAVKNTGELFF.

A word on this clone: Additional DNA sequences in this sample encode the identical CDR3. The CDR3, as DNA: TGTGCCAGCAGTGACGCCAGCGAAGCTTTCTTT. Amino acids: CASSDASEAFF. The chain is built from TRBV6-1 and TRBJ1-1; D is ambiguous. Trimming took 3 bases from V and 8 from J, leaving 7 bases between them. There are 11 residues in the CDR3. Germline lookup yields CDR1 MNHNS and CDR2 SASEGT.

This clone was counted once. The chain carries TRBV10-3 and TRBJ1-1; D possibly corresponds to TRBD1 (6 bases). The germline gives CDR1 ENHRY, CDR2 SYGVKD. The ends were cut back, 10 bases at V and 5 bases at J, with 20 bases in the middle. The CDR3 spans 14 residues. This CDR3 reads CATGGSVSGTEAFF. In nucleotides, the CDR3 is TGTGCCACCGGGGGCAGTGTCTCGGGGACTGAAGCTTTCTTT.

CDR3 nucleotide sequence: TGTGCCAGCAGCGAAACAAGTAACACTGAAGCTTTCTTT. As protein: CASSETSNTEAFF. The chain links TRBV6-1 to TRBJ1-1, with D unclear. Germline CDR1 reads MNHNS; CDR2 reads SASEGT. Trimming pared 6 bases from V and 2 bases from J, leaving 10 bases between. The CDR3 extends over 13 amino acids.

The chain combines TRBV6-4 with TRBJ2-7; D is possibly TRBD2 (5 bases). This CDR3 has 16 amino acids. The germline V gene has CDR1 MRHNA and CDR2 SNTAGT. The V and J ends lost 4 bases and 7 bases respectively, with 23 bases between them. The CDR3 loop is CASSGSGAGATWEQYF. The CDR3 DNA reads TGTGCCAGCAGTGGGTCCGGCGCGGGCGCTACTTGGGAGCAGTACTTC.